This T cell receptor beta chain stems from a study of blood T cell repertoires in COVID-19. Trimming pared 0 bases from V and 3 bases from J, leaving 10 bases between. The CDR3 totals 14 residues. Germline CDR1 reads SGDLS; CDR2 reads YYNGEE. Profiling relied on immunoSEQ multiplex PCR, and the TCRdb table lists in-frame clones only, not all of them. Of some 95,000 clones listed, roughly nine tenths are singletons. The gene calls are TRBV9 and TRBJ2-7; the D gene is possibly TRBD2 (5 bases). The receptor's source is a man between 65 and 85 years old with acute or convalescent COVID-19. Sequencing was carried out using peripheral blood. In DNA form, the CDR3 reads TGTGCCAGCAGCGTAGGGGTGGGAGACTACGAGCAGTACTTC. Its protein is CASSVGVGDYEQYF.